This T cell receptor beta chain is drawn from a study of shared clonotypes between healthy human individuals. Study results and caveats: Larger estimated richness was generally seen in naive subsets than in memory subsets.

The length of the CDR3 is 14 residues. V lost 6 bases and J lost 4, with 13 bases in between. The germline V gene has CDR1 MDHEN and CDR2 SYDVKM. This clone was seen just once. Its antigen is currently unknown. The sample holds other DNA sequences that translate to the same CDR3. Deep-level running was used for the assay. Several immunoSEQ plates received, in even portions, the genomic DNA of each subset. Assay used: immunoSEQ multiplex PCR; TCRdb lists only in-frame clones, some missing. The table records over 2 million clones, 85% to 95% of them present only once. Nashville, Tennessee was home to all donors, each a Caucasian adult.

The source is a man aged 18 to 30 in good health. The rearrangement joins TRBV28 to TRBJ1-3; D not resolved. Sequences were obtained from naive CD4+ T cells sorted from blood. As for subset: CD45RA+ positively selected. The CDR3 here is CASSPPVLGNTIYF. CDR3 bases: TGTGCCAGCAGCCCTCCAGTTCTCGGAAACACCATATATTTT.